Each of the 15 T cell receptor beta chains below was sequenced from the same sample in a study of blood T cell repertoires in COVID-19 (dated by TCRdb to the early 2020s). The library was produced with the immunoSEQ multiplex PCR assay. TCRdb carries this immuneACCESS record with in-frame sequences only. Its versions omit some clonotypes, under half of them owing to an unresolved V gene in the studies checked, with the rest unexplained. For this sample there are about 150,000 clones; roughly 89% appear just once. The top ten hold 8.6% of the sample. Sample: peripheral blood. Receptors were obtained from a woman between 45 and 65 years old with active or convalescent COVID-19.

The chain employs TRBV7-3 and TRBJ1-6; 11 nucleotides line up with TRBD1. J gave up 10 bases and V 5 bases, and 4 bases lay outside the gene matches. CDR3 size: 14 residues. Germline assignment: CDR1 SGHTA and CDR2 FQGTGA. The CDR3 loop reads CASSRTGGKSPLHF. In DNA, the CDR3 is TGTGCCAGCAGCCGGACAGGGGGCAAATCACCCCTCCACTTT. The entire variable domain, with the rest obtained from reference TRBV7-3 and TRBJ1-6, is as follows: GAGVSQTPSNKVTEKGKYVELRCDPISGHTALYWYRQSLGQGPEFLIYFQGTGAADDSGLPNDRFFAVRPEGSVSTLKIQRTERGDSAVYLCASSRTGGKSPLHFGNGTRLTVT.

In this sample, this clone turned up a few times. This chain's CDR3 is CASAEVSNYGYTF. The CDR3 DNA is TGTGCCAGCGCGGAGGTCTCTAACTATGGCTACACCTTC. The chain has TRBV14 and TRBJ1-2, with D hard to call. V shed 8 bases and J shed 0 bases, with 10 bases lying between them. Germline V gene sequence: CDR1 SGHDN, CDR2 FVKESK. The CDR3 is 13 amino acids.

The rearrangement links TRBV7-3 to TRBJ2-3; TRBD2 agrees at 9 bases. V lost 1 base and J lost 4; bases outside the gene matches: 3. The germline gives CDR1 SGHTA, CDR2 FQGTGA. This CDR3 is 15 amino acids long. The CDR3: CASSLSGGAADTQYF. CDR3 nucleotide sequence: TGTGCCAGCAGCTTAAGCGGGGGGGCCGCAGATACGCAGTATTTT.

V usage is TRBV4-1 and J usage is TRBJ2-6; D is perhaps TRBD2 (6 bases). V was clipped by 0 bases and J by 4 bases, with 10 bases between them. Germline loops: CDR1 MGHRA, CDR2 YSYEKL. CDR3 length equals 16 residues. CDR3 nucleotide sequence: TGCGCCAGCAGCCAAGACCGGGGGTTCGGGGCCAACGTCCTGACTTTC. The encoded protein is CASSQDRGFGANVLTF.

CDR3 DNA: TGTGCCAGCAGCTTGCGCCGGGGTCACCTCTCTGGGGCCAACGTCCTGACTTTC. This gives the protein CASSLRRGHLSGANVLTF. The rearrangement uses TRBV5-6 and TRBJ2-6; possibly TRBD2 for D (5 bases). CDR3 size: 18 residues. Between the trimmed V and J ends, which lost 1 base and 0 bases, there was a span of 14 bases. Germline CDR1 and CDR2: SGHDT and YYEEEE.

This clone came up once. The chain joins TRBV6-6 to TRBJ1-1; D might be TRBD1 (5 bases). Germline values: CDR1 MNHNY, CDR2 SVGAGI (reference sequence). CDR3 length: 14 residues. V was trimmed by 8 bases and J by 0 bases, leaving 13 bases between them. The CDR3 DNA reads TGTGCCAGCCTGGGACTGACGATGAACACTGAAGCTTTCTTT. Protein sequence: CASLGLTMNTEAFF.

V and J are TRBV11-3 and TRBJ2-2; no clear D gene. Per germline, CDR1 SGHNT and CDR2 YENEEA. V lost 1 base and J 8 bases, leaving 14 bases between the germline ends. The length of the CDR3 is 15 residues. CDR3 sequence reads: CASSLGSGAGGELFF. CDR3 sequence (DNA): TGTGCCAGCAGCTTAGGATCGGGTGCTGGAGGGGAGCTGTTTTTT. Using reference TRBV11-3 and TRBJ2-2 for the parts outside the CDR3, the full variable domain is EAGVVQSPRYKIIEKKQPVAFWCNPISGHNTLYWYLQNLGQGPELLIRYENEEAVDDSQLPKDRFSAERLKGVDSTLKIQPAELGDSAVYLCASSLGSGAGGELFFGEGSRLTVL.

The chain couples TRBV5-1 to TRBJ1-4; 8 bases line up with TRBD1. Germline V gives CDR1 SGHRS, CDR2 YFSETQ. The CDR3 consists of 15 residues. Losses at the gene ends were 5 bases for V and 7 bases for J; bases not matched to a gene: 10. The CDR3 loop is CASSSGAGGTEKLFF. Here the CDR3 DNA reads TGCGCCAGCAGTTCGGGGGCAGGGGGCACTGAAAAACTGTTTTTT.

The chain links TRBV5-1 to TRBJ2-3, with D unclear. The CDR3 consists of 15 residues. CDR1 is SGHRS and CDR2 is YFSETQ in the germline V gene. V was pared by 3 bases and J by 3 bases, with 14 bases between. CDR3 sequence reads: CASSSETGSTDTQYF. CDR3 coding DNA: TGCGCCAGCAGCTCGGAGACCGGATCGACAGATACGCAGTATTTT.

The V and J genes are TRBV12-1 and TRBJ2-5; TRBD2 was called by the table and not checked on the DNA. TRBV12-1 is noted as a pseudogene. This CDR3 comprises 17 residues. CDR3 amino acids: CASSFSFVGGRGETQYF. The CDR3, as DNA: TGTGCCAGCAGCTTTAGTTTCGTCGGGGGACGAGGGGAGACCCAGTACTTC.

The chain couples TRBV5-1 to TRBJ2-5; a possible D gene is TRBD2 (6 bases). Germline CDR1 and CDR2: SGHRS and YFSETQ. Trimming pared 0 bases from V and 5 bases from J, leaving 8 bases between. The CDR3 is made up of 13 amino acids. The CDR3 loop is CASSLAGRETQYF. DNA of the CDR3: TGCGCCAGCAGCTTGGCAGGGAGGGAGACCCAGTACTTC.

The gene calls are TRBV7-2 and TRBJ2-1; 9 positions agree with TRBD2. CDR3 size: 15 residues. The germline CDR1 and CDR2 sequences are SGHTA and FQGNSA. V gave up 0 bases and J gave up 5 bases; unmatched junction bases: 2. The CDR3 protein is CASSLASGRNNEQFF. In DNA form, the CDR3 reads TGTGCCAGCAGCTTAGCTAGCGGGAGAAACAATGAGCAGTTCTTC.

This clone was observed a single time. The rearrangement links TRBV6-5 to TRBJ2-1; TRBD1 matches 11 bases. Germline V gene sequence: CDR1 MNHEY, CDR2 SVGAGI. V was pared by 1 base and J by 4 bases, with 0 bases of the junction left unmatched. This CDR3 comprises 15 residues. DNA for the CDR3: TGTGCCAGCAGTTACTGGGACAGGGGGTACAATGAGCAGTTCTTC. This encodes CASSYWDRGYNEQFF.

The chain employs TRBV7-9 and TRBJ1-1; 7 positions match TRBD1. CDR1 is SEHNR, CDR2 FQNEAQ, per germline (reference sequence). The CDR3 runs to 15 residues. V lost 2 bases to trimming and J lost 0 bases; unmatched junction nucleotides: 3. CDR3 region: CASSLQGQMNTEAFF. CDR3 sequence (DNA): TGTGCCAGCAGCTTACAGGGACAGATGAACACTGAAGCTTTCTTT.

The genes are TRBV30 and TRBJ2-2; possible D gene TRBD1, 5 bases. With 0 bases removed from V and 9 bases from J, the gap between germline ends came to 11 bases. Germline-derived CDR1 and CDR2 are GTSNPN and SVGIG (reference sequence). This CDR3 is 13 amino acids long. The CDR3 DNA reads as TGTGCCTGGAGTGTTGCAGGGCTGAGGGAGCTGTTTTTT. It specifies CAWSVAGLRELFF.